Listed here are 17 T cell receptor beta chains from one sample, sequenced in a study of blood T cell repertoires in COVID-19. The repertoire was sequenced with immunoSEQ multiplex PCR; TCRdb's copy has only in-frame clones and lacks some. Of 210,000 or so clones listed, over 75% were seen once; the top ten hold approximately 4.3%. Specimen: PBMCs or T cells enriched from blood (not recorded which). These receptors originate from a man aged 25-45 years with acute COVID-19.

CDR3 loop: CASLQGQGWWQYF. The DNA of the CDR3 is TGTGCCAGCTTACAGGGACAGGGATGGTGGCAGTACTTC. The V gene is TRBV2, the J gene TRBJ2-7; 9 positions agree with TRBD1. The V and J ends lost 8 bases and 9 bases, in that order; junction bases with no gene match: 11. The CDR3 runs to 13 residues. Germline CDR1 reads SNHLY; CDR2 reads FYNNEI.

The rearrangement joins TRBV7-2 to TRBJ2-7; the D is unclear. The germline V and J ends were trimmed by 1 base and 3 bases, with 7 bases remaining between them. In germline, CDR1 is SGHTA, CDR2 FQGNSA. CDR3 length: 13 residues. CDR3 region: CASSLVHGYEQYF. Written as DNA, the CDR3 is TGTGCCAGCAGCTTAGTTCACGGCTACGAGCAGTACTTC.

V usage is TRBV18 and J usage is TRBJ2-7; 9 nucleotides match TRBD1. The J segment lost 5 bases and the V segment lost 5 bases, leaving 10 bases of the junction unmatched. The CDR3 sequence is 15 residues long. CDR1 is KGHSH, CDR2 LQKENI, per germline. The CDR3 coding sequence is TGTGCCAGCTCATCCTTGGGACAGGGAATCGACGAGCAGTACTTC. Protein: CASSSLGQGIDEQYF.

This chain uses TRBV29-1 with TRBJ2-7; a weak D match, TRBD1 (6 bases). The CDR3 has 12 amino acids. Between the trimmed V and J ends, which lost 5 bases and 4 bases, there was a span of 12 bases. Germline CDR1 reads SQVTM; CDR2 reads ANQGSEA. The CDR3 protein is CSVLSGVYEQYF. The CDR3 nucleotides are TGCAGCGTTTTATCAGGGGTGTACGAGCAGTACTTC.

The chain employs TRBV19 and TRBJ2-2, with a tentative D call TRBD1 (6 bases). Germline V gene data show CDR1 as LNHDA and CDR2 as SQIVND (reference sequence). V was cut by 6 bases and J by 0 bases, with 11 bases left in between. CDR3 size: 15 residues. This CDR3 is CASRGATANTGELFF. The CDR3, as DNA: TGTGCCAGTAGGGGGGCGACAGCGAACACCGGGGAGCTGTTTTTT.

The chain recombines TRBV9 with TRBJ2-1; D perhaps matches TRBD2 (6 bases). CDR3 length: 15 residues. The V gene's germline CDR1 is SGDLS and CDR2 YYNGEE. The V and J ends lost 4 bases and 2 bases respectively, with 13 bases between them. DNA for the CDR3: TGTGCCAGCAGCCACAGACTAGGCCCCTACAATGAGCAGTTCTTC. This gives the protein CASSHRLGPYNEQFF. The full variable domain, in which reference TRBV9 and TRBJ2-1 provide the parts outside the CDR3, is DSGVTQTPKHLITATGQRVTLRCSPRSGDLSVYWYQQSLDQGLQFLIQYYNGEERAKGNILERFSAQQFPDLHSELNLSSLELGDSALYFCASSHRLGPYNEQFFGPGTRLTVL.

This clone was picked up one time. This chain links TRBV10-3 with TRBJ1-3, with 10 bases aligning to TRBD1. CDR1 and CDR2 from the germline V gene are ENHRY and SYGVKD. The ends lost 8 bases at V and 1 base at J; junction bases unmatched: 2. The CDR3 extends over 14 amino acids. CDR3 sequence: CAIGQGGSGNTIYF. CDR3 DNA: TGTGCCATCGGACAGGGGGGGTCTGGAAACACCATATATTTT.

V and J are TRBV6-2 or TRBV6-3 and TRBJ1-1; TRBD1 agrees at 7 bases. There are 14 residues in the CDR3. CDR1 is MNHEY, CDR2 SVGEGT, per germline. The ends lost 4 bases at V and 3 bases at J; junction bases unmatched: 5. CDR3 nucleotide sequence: TGTGCCAGCAGTTTTCGACAGGGAGACACTGAAGCTTTCTTT. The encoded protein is CASSFRQGDTEAFF.

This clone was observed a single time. The CDR3 DNA is TGTGCCAGCAGCCAAGGACAGGGTGGCGAAAGCGGGGAGCTGTTTTTT. Translated: CASSQGQGGESGELFF. The chain couples TRBV7-6 to TRBJ2-2; 8 bases match TRBD1. V was pared by 5 bases and J by 7 bases, with 12 bases of the junction left unmatched. CDR3 length: 16 residues. Germline V gene data show CDR1 as SGHVS and CDR2 as FNYEAQ.

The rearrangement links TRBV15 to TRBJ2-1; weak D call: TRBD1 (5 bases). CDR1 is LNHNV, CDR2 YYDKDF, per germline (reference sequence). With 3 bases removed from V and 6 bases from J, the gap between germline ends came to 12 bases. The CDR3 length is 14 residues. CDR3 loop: CATSSSAQGNEQFF. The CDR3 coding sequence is TGTGCCACCAGCAGTTCTGCGCAGGGCAATGAGCAGTTCTTC.

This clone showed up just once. CDR3 sequence reads: CASSEAGGTNNQPQHF. The CDR3 bases are TGTGCCAGCAGTGAAGCAGGAGGGACGAACAATCAGCCCCAGCATTTT. J is TRBJ1-5 and V is TRBV6-1, with D perhaps TRBD1 (5 bases). The V end lost 0 bases, the J end lost 3 bases, and 12 bases lay between the germline ends. CDR1 and CDR2 from the germline V gene are MNHNS and SASEGT. The CDR3 has 16 amino acids.

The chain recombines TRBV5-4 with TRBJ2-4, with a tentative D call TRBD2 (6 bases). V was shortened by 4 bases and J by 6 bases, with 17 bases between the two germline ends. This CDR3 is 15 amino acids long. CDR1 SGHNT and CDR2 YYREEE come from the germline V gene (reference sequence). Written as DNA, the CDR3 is TGTGCCAGCAGCCAGGCCGGGACTGGCTTAAACATTCAGTACTTC. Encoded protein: CASSQAGTGLNIQYF.

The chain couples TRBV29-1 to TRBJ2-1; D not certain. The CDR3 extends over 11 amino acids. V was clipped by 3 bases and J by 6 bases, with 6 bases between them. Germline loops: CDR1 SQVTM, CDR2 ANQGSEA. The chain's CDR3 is CSVDFVNEQFF. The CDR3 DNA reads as TGCAGCGTTGATTTCGTCAATGAGCAGTTCTTC.

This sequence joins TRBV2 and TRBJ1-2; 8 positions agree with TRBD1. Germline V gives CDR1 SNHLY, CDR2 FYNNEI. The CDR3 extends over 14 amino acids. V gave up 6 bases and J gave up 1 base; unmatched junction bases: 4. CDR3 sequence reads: CASRAGQVNYGYTF. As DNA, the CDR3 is TGTGCCAGCAGGGCGGGACAGGTTAACTATGGCTACACCTTC.

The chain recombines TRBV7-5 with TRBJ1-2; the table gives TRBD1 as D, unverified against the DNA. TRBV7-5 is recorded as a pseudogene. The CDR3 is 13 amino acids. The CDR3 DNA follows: TGTGTCAGAAGCTTAGCTCAGGGGAATGGCTACACCTTC. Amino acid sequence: CVRSLAQGNGYTF.

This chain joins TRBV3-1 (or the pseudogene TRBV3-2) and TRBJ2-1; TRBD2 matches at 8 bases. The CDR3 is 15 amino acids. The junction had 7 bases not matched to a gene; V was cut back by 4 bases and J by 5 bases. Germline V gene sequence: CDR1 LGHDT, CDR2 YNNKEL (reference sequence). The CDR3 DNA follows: TGTGCCAGCAGCCTCGGGGGGGCGACTGACAATGAGCAGTTCTTC. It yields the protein CASSLGGATDNEQFF.

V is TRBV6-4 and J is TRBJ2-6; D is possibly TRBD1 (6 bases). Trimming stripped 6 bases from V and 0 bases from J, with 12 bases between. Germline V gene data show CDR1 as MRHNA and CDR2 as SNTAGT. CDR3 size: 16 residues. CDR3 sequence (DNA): TGTGCCAGCAGCCTCGAACAGGGCTCTGGGGCCAACGTCCTGACTTTC. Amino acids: CASSLEQGSGANVLTF.